These T cell receptor beta chains were read from a single sample in a study of human T cells and chemical hapten exposure. TCRdb recomputed calls from the RACE reads with MiXCR, one row per CDR3 protein. Of tens of thousands of distinct CDR3 sequences listed, around 9.5% are singletons. The input for sequencing was whole blood, taken in connection with sensitization to the hapten diphenylcyclopropenone (DPC). The receptors originated from a woman aged 40 to 55 with alopecia areata. Some clones in this sample may be carry-over from other donors' samples. Each CDR3 is given with its conserved first and last residue. D genes are given only for firm matches. Clone size is stated in some rows and not others, as once, few, many or a class when expanded.

j_call clone_size v_call d_call cdr3_aa cdr3_nt
TRBJ2-6 many TRBV5-1 TRBD1 CASRRGQGAAGANVLTF TGCGCCAGCAGGCGGGGACAGGGGGCCGCTGGGGCCAACGTCCTGACTTTC
TRBJ2-7 few TRBV6-6 NA CASSYSPSEDSYEQYF TGTGCCAGCAGTTACTCGCCGTCCGAGGACAGCTACGAGCAGTACTTC
TRBJ2-7 many TRBV7-9 TRBD1 CASSDRGPYEQYF TGTGCCAGCAGCGACAGGGGCCCCTACGAGCAGTACTTC
TRBJ1-1 NA TRBV7-9 NA CASSLIELNTEAFF TGTGCCAGCAGCTTGATAGAATTGAACACTGAAGCTTTCTTT
TRBJ1-6 many TRBV30 NA CAWRGQSYNSPLHF TGTGCCTGGAGAGGGCAATCCTATAATTCACCCCTCCACTTT
TRBJ2-1 many TRBV7-2 NA CASSLTALEQFF TGTGCCAGCAGCTTAACGGCCCTTGAGCAGTTCTTC
TRBJ2-3 NA TRBV4-3 NA CASSQERITDTQYF TGCGCCAGCAGCCAAGAGCGTATCACAGATACGCAGTATTTT
TRBJ2-3 few TRBV6-5 NA CASRWGWDTDTQYF TGTGCCAGCAGATGGGGATGGGACACAGATACGCAGTATTTT
TRBJ1-6 many TRBV3-1 NA CASSLGSTNSPLHF TGTGCCAGCAGCCTTGGCTCCACTAATTCACCCCTCCACTTT
TRBJ2-5 many TRBV7-2 NA CASSLHGGKTQYF TGTGCCAGCAGCTTGCACGGGGGAAAGACCCAGTACTTC
TRBJ2-2 few TRBV11-2 NA CASSFLKPGELFF TGTGCCAGCAGCTTCCTTAAGCCCGGGGAGCTGTTTTTT
TRBJ2-3 few TRBV6-5 TRBD1 CASRRTGVQLDTQYF TGTGCCAGCCGAAGGACAGGGGTGCAGTTGGATACGCAGTATTTT
TRBJ1-1 many TRBV6-2/TRBV6-3 NA CASRMGRSNTEAFF TGTGCCAGCAGGATGGGACGGTCGAACACTGAAGCTTTCTTT
TRBJ1-2 few TRBV10-2 TRBD1 CASSESTRQGYYGYTF TGCGCCAGCAGTGAGTCGACGAGACAGGGTTACTATGGCTACACCTTC
TRBJ2-3 many TRBV18 NA CASSPGVGSDTQYF TGTGCCAGCTCACCAGGAGTGGGATCAGATACGCAGTATTTT
TRBJ1-5 few TRBV7-6 NA CASSLDGGQPQHF TGTGCCAGCAGCTTAGACGGGGGTCAGCCCCAGCATTTT
TRBJ1-2 many TRBV29-1 NA CSVEDLSYGYTF TGCAGCGTTGAAGATCTGTCCTATGGCTACACCTTC
TRBJ2-7 many TRBV19 TRBD1 CASSGSGTGSYEQYF TGTGCCAGTAGTGGATCCGGGACAGGGTCCTACGAGCAGTACTTC
TRBJ2-7 few TRBV28 TRBD1 CASTRGGTGVSYEQYF TGTGCCAGCACTCGAGGAGGGACAGGGGTTTCCTACGAGCAGTACTTC
TRBJ2-3 NA TRBV7-6 NA CASSPRQGRDTQYF TGTGCCAGCAGCCCACGTCAGGGTCGGGATACGCAGTATTTT
TRBJ1-2 many TRBV5-4 NA CASSPLDNYGYTF TGTGCCAGCAGCCCCCTGGACAACTATGGCTACACCTTC
TRBJ2-7 NA TRBV28 NA CASNANEQYF TGTGCCAGCAATGCCAACGAGCAGTACTTC
TRBJ2-4 many TRBV5-1 TRBD1 CASSLAVGTENIQYF TGCGCCAGCAGCTTGGCAGTAGGGACAGAAAACATTCAGTACTTC
TRBJ1-3 few TRBV7-9 TRBD1 CASSLTIFTGGAGNTIYF TGTGCCAGCAGCTTAACTATTTTTACAGGGGGAGCTGGAAACACCATATATTTT
TRBJ2-3 NA TRBV7-9 TRBD1 CASSLARGLTDTQYF TGTGCCAGCAGCTTAGCCAGGGGGCTGACAGATACGCAGTATTTT
TRBJ2-6 NA TRBV6-6 TRBD1 CASSLTTGEAYGANVLTF TGTGCCAGCAGTCTAACGACAGGGGAGGCCTATGGGGCCAACGTCCTGACTTTC
TRBJ1-2 NA TRBV28 TRBD1 CASSSQGTGYGYTF TGTGCCAGCAGTTCTCAGGGGACAGGGTATGGCTACACCTTC
TRBJ1-2 many TRBV29-1 NA CSVLIPTEDDSSTF TGCAGCGTCCTCATCCCGACAGAGGATGATAGCTCCACCTTC